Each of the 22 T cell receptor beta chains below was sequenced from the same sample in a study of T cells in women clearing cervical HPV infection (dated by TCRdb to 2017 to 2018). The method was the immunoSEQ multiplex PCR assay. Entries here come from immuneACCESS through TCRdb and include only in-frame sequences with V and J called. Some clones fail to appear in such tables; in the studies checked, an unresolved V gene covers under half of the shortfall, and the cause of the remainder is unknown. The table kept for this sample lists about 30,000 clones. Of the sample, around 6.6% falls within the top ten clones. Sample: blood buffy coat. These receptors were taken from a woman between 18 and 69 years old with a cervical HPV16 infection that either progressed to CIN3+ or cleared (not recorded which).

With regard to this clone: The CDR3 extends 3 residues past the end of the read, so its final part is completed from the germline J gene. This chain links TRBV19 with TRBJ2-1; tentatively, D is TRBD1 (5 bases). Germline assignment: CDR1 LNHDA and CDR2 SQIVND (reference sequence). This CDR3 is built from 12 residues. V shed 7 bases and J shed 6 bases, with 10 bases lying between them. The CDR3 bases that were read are TGTGCCAGTACCGGACACAGCAATGAG. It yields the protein CASTGHSNE. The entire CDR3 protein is CASTGHSNEQFF.

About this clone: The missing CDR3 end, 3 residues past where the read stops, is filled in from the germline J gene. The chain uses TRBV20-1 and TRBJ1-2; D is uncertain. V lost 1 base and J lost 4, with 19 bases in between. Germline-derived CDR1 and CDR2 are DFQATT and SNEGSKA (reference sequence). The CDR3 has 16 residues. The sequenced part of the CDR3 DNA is TGCAGTGCTAGAGTCCCGACTCCACGGCTGAGCTATGGC. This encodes CSARVPTPRLSYG. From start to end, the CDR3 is CSARVPTPRLSYGYTF.

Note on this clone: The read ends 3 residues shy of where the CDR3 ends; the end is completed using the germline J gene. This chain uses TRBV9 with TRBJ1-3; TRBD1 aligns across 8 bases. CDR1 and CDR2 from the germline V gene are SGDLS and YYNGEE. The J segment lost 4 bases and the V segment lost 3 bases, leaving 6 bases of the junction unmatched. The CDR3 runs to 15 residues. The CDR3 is CASSDLDRVGNTIYF. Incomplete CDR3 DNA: TGTGCCAGCAGCGATTTGGACAGGGTAGGAAACACC.

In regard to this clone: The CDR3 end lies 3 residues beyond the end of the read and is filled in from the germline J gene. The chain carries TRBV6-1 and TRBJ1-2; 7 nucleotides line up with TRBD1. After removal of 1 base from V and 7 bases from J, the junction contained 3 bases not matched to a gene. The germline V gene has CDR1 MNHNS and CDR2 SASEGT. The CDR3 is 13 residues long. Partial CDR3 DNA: TGTGCCAGCAGTGAAGGCACAGGGGTTGGC. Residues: CASSEGTGVG. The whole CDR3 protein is CASSEGTGVGYTF.

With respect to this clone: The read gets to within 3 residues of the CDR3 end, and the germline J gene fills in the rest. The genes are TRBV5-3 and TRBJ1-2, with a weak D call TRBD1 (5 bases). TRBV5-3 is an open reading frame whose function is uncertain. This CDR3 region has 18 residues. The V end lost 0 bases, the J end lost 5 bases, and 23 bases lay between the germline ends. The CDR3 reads CARSLEGQSSARSYGYTF. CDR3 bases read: TGTGCCAGAAGCTTGGAGGGGCAGTCGTCGGCTCGATCGTATGGC.

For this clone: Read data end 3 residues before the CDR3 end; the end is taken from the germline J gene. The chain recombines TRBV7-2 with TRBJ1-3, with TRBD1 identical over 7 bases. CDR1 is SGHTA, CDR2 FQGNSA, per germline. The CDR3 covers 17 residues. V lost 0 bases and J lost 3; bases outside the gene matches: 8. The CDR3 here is CASSLAPPRGFGNTIYF. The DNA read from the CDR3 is TGTGCCAGCAGCTTAGCCCCCCCCAGGGGGTTTGGAAACACC.

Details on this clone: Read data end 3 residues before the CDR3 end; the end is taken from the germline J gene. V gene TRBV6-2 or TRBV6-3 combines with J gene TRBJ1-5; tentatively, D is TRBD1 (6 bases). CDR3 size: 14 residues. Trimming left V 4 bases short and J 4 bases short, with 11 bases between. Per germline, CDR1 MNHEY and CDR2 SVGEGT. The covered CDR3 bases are TGTGCCAGCAGTTCCAGGACAGCTAATCAGCCC. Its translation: CASSSRTANQP. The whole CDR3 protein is CASSSRTANQPQHF.

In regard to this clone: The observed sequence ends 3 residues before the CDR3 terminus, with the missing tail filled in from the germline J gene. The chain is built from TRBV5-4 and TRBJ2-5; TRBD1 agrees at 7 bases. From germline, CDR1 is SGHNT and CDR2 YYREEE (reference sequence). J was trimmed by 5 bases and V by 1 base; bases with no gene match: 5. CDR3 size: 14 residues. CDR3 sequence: CASSLRQTGETQYF. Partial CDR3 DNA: TGTGCCAGCAGCTTGCGGCAGACAGGGGAGACC.

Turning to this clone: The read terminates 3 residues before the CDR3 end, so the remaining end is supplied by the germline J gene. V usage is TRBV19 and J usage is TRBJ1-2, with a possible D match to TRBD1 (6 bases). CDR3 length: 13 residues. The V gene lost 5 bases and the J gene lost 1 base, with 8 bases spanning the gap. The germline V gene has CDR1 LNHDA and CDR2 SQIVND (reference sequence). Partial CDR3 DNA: TGTGCCAGTAGTCAACAGGGTAACTATGGC. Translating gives CASSQQGNYG. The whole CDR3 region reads CASSQQGNYGYTF. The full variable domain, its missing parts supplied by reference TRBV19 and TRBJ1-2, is DGGITQSPKYLFRKEGQNVTLSCEQNLNHDAMYWYRQDPGQGLRLIYYSQIVNDFQKGDIAEGYSVSREKKESFPLTVTSAQKNPTAFYLCASSQQGNYGYTFGSGTRLTVV.

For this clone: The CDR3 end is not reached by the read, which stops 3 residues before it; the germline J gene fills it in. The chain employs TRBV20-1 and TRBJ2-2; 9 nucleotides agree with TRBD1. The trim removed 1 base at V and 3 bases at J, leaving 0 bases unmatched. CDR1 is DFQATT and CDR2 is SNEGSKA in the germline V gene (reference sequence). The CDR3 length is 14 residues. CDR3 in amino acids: CSARGTGDTGELFF. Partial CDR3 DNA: TGCAGTGCTAGAGGGACAGGGGACACCGGGGAG.

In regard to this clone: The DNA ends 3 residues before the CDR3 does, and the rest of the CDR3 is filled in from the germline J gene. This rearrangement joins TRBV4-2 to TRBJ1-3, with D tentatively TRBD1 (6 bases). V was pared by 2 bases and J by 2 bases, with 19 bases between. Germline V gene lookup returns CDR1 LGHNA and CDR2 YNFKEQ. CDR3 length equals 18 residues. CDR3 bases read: TGTGCCAGCAGCCAATACCTACCCTTCACAGGGACTGGAAACACC. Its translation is CASSQYLPFTGTGNT. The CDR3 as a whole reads CASSQYLPFTGTGNTIYF.

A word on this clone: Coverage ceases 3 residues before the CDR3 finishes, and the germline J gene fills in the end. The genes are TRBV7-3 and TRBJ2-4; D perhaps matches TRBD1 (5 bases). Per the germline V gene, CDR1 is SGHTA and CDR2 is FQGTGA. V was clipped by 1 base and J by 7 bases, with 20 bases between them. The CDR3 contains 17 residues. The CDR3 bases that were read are TGTGCCAGCAGCTTAAGAGACGGCAAGGACATCGGGAACATT. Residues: CASSLRDGKDIGNI. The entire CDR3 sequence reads CASSLRDGKDIGNIQYF.

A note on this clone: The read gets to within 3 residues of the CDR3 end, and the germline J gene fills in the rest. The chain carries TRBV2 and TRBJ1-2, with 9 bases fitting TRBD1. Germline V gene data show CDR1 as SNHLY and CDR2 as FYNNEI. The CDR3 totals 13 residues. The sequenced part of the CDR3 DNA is TGTGCCAGCATCCTCCGGGGACAGGGTCCC. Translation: CASILRGQGP. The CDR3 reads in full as CASILRGQGPYTF.

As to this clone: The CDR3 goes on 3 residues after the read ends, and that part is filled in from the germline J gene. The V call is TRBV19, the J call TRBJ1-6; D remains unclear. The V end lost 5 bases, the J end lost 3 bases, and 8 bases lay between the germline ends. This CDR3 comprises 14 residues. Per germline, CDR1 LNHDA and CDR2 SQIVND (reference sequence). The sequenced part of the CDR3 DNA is TGTGCCAGTAGTGGCGGTATCTATAATTCACCC. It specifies CASSGGIYNSP. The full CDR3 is CASSGGIYNSPLHF.

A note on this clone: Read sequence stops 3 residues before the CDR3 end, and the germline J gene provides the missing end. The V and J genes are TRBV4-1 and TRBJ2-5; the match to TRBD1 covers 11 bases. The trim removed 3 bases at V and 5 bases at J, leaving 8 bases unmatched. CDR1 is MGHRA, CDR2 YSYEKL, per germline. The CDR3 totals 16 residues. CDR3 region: CASSQRGQGGVETQYF. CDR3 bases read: TGCGCCAGCAGCCAGAGGGGACAGGGGGGGGTGGAGACC.

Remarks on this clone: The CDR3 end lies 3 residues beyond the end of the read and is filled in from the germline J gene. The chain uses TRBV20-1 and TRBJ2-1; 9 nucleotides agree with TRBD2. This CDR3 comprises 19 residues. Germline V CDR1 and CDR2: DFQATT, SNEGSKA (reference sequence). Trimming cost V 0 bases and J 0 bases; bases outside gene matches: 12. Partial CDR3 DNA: TGCAGTGCTAGAGAGAGCGGGGGGCGAACACTAAGCTCCTACAATGAG. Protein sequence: CSARESGGRTLSSYNE. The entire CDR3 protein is CSARESGGRTLSSYNEQFF.

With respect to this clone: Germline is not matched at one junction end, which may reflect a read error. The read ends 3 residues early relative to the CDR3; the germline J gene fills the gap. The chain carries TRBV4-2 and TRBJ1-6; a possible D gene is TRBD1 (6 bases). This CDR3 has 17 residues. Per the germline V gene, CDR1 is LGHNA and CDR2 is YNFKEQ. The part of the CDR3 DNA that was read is TGCGCCAGCAGCTTGGGAGCGGTCCAGGGGCTACGCTCACCC. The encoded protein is CASSLGAVQGLRSP. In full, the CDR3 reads CASSLGAVQGLRSPLHF.

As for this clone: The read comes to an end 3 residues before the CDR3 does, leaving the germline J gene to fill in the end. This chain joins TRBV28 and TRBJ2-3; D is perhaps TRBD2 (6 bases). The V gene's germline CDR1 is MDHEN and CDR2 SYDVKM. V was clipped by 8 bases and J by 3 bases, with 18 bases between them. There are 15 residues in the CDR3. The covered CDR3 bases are TGTGCCAGCGCGTTGGCACTAGCAGGGACAGATACG. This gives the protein CASALALAGTDT. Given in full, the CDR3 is CASALALAGTDTQYF.

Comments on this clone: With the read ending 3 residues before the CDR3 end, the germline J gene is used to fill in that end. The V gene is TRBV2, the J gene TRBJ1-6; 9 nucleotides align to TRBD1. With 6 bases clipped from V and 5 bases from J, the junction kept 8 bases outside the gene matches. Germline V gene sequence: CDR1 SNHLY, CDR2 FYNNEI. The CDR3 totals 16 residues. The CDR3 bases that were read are TGTGCCAGCAGGTCCCGGACAGGGGTGGATAATTCACCC. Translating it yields CASRSRTGVDNSP. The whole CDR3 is CASRSRTGVDNSPLHF.

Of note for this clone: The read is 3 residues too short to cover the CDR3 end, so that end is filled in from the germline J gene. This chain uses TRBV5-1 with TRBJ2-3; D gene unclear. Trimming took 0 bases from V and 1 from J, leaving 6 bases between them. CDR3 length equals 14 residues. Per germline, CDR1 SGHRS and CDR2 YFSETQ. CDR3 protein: CASSLERGTDTQYF. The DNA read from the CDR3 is TGCGCCAGCAGCTTGGAAAGGGGCACAGATACG.

The CDR3 DNA, read in part, is TGTGCCAGCGGCACCGGGGGAGAGACC. Protein: CASGTGGET. The whole CDR3 sequence is CASGTGGETQYF. The genes are TRBV7-9 and TRBJ2-5, with D possibly TRBD2 on 6 matching bases. The CDR3 goes on 3 residues after the read ends, and that part is filled in from the germline J gene. The CDR3 contains 12 residues. V lost 8 bases and J lost 4, with 11 bases in between. CDR1 is SEHNR and CDR2 is FQNEAQ in the germline V gene (reference sequence).

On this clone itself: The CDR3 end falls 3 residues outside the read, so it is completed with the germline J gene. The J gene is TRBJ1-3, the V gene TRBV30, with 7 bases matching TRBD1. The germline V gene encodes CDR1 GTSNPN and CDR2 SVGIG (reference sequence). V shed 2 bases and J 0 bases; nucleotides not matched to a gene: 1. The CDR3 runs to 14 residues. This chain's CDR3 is CAWSRGHSGNTIYF. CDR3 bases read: TGTGCCTGGAGTAGGGGGCACTCTGGAAACACC.